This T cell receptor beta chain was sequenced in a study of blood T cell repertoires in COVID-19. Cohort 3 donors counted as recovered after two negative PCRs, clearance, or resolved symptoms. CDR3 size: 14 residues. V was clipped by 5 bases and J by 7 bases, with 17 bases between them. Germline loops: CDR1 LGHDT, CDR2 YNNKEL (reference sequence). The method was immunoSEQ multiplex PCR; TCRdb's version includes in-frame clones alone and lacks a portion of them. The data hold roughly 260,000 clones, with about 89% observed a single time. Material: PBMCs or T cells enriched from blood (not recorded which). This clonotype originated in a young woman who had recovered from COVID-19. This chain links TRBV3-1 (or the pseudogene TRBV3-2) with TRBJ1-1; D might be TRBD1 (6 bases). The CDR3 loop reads CASSSRTERGEAFF. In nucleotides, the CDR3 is TGTGCCAGCAGCTCCCGGACAGAGCGAGGTGAAGCTTTCTTT.